A selection of T cell receptor beta chains follows, all from one sample in a study of vaccination and CD4 T cells after COVID-19. These receptors are not linked to any known antigen. One entry per CDR3 protein, called by TCRdb with MiXCR from the PCR reads. The data show about 7,100 distinct CDR3 sequences, around three fifths seen once. The specimen was CD4+ T cells from blood, cultured in vitro. The receptors derive from a human donor who had recovered from COVID-19. The CDR3 runs from the conserved cysteine through the conserved F or W.

cdr3_aa cdr3_length j_call v_call
CSASSGYEQYF 11 TRBJ2-7 TRBV20-1
CSVGQAQINYGYTF 14 TRBJ1-2 TRBV29-1
CASSGNMNTEAFF 13 TRBJ1-1 TRBV7-9
CSASPSSTGGEKLFF 15 TRBJ1-4 TRBV20-1
CASRKGTSGSSYEQYF 16 TRBJ2-7 TRBV6-1
CSARGPGLGYTF 12 TRBJ1-2 TRBV20-1
CASSVTGGSYGYTF 14 TRBJ1-2 TRBV7-2
CSALWGTDTQYF 12 TRBJ2-3 TRBV20-1
CASSVRDGETEAFF 14 TRBJ1-1 TRBV6-1
CASSATTGGGQPQHF 15 TRBJ1-5 TRBV7-9
CASSYDRLNQPQHF 14 TRBJ1-5 TRBV6-5
CASSRRDRTYGYTF 14 TRBJ1-2 TRBV7-9
CSATLPDRVYGYTF 14 TRBJ1-2 TRBV20-1
CASLFPRETGELFF 14 TRBJ2-2 TRBV25-1
CSAGFQGSRSYEQYF 15 TRBJ2-7 TRBV20-1
CASSGGTGGTDTQYF 15 TRBJ2-3 TRBV18
CASSFRTATDTQYF 14 TRBJ2-3 TRBV7-3
CAISKTSGTIGDTQYF 16 TRBJ2-3 TRBV10-3
CASSERWIYGYTF 13 TRBJ1-2 TRBV2
CASSPGTGTEQYF 13 TRBJ2-7 TRBV5-1
CASSLLGRGMNTEAFF 16 TRBJ1-1 TRBV5-1
CASSTNPTATGRFRNTEAFF 20 TRBJ1-1 TRBV19
CASSTWDRGLHEQFF 15 TRBJ2-1 TRBV27
CSVVFRPLEEGYTF 14 TRBJ1-2 TRBV29-1
CASSYSFASEETQYF 15 TRBJ2-5 TRBV6-2/TRBV6-3
CASSLSSPSLTDTQYF 16 TRBJ2-3 TRBV27
CASSPWANVLTF 12 TRBJ2-6 TRBV19
CSAKTSGHRGVDTQYF 16 TRBJ2-3 TRBV20-1
CASSQFAGGKNTGELFF 17 TRBJ2-2 TRBV4-2
CSAFRADTQYF 11 TRBJ2-3 TRBV20-1
CSARRDGYGYTF 12 TRBJ1-2 TRBV20-1
CASSPQGTVSYEQYF 15 TRBJ2-7 TRBV6-1
CSARWTGDTEAFF 13 TRBJ1-1 TRBV20-1
CASSSKRGFGETQYF 15 TRBJ2-5 TRBV7-6
CASSLRWETQYF 12 TRBJ2-5 TRBV5-4
CASGTVQETQYF 12 TRBJ2-5 TRBV2
CATSREGSDTQYF 13 TRBJ2-3 TRBV15
CATSDASGYGYTF 13 TRBJ1-2 TRBV24-1
CASSFGRGDASYEQYF 16 TRBJ2-7 TRBV9
CASSRIYTEAFF 12 TRBJ1-1 TRBV7-8
CASQSGRANYGYTF 14 TRBJ1-2 TRBV19
CASRVAGGPLGEQYF 15 TRBJ2-7 TRBV6-1
CATRDRIEAFF 11 TRBJ1-1 TRBV21-1
CSARGQFAYNSPLHF 15 TRBJ1-6 TRBV20-1
CAWTGQGMNTEAFF 14 TRBJ1-1 TRBV30
CASSSRNTGELFF 13 TRBJ2-2 TRBV6-1
CASSLTGPGRGTEAFF 16 TRBJ1-1 TRBV7-3
CSASKRGGTDTQYF 14 TRBJ2-3 TRBV20-1
CASNTANYGYTF 12 TRBJ1-2 TRBV6-1
CASSYPSGLRSYEQYF 16 TRBJ2-7 TRBV6-5
CASSEDQLGAYTF 13 TRBJ1-2 TRBV2
CASSFQGAGETQYF 14 TRBJ2-5 TRBV7-2
CASSLYPGLNYNEQFF 16 TRBJ2-1 TRBV7-3
CASSLNRGANYGYTF 15 TRBJ1-2 TRBV7-2
CSAKRTGESEGYTF 14 TRBJ1-2 TRBV20-1